This passage covers 11 T cell receptor beta chains from one sample sequenced in a study of blood T cell repertoires in COVID-19. TCRdb's copy holds only in-frame clones and misses some; the assay was immunoSEQ multiplex PCR. The repertoire holds around 260,000 clones, with about nine tenths as singletons. Sequencing was carried out using peripheral blood. The receptors here all came from a woman aged 40 to 50 who had recovered from COVID-19.

The rearrangement uses TRBV2 and TRBJ2-1; TRBD2 might be the D (6 bases). Germline V gene lookup returns CDR1 SNHLY and CDR2 FYNNEI. This CDR3 comprises 17 residues. V was cut by 2 bases and J by 5 bases, with 19 bases left in between. The CDR3 loop reads CASSEILAGKGDNEQFF. CDR3 nucleotide sequence: TGTGCCAGCAGTGAAATTCTGGCGGGGAAAGGGGACAATGAGCAGTTCTTC.

J is TRBJ2-3 and V is TRBV19; D uncertain. V was clipped by 4 bases and J by 6 bases, with 5 bases between them. The length of the CDR3 is 11 residues. Germline CDR1 reads LNHDA; CDR2 reads SQIVND (reference sequence). The CDR3 loop reads CASSSLDTQYF. Here the CDR3 DNA reads TGTGCCAGTAGTAGTCTTGATACGCAGTATTTT.

The CDR3 DNA is TGTGCCAGCAGTTACGGGTCTAGCGCCGAGCAGTACTTC. Encoded protein: CASSYGSSAEQYF. The J gene is TRBJ2-7, the V gene TRBV6-5; weak D call: TRBD2 (6 bases). Germline CDR1 MNHEY, CDR2 SVGAGI. The CDR3 is 13 residues long. V was pared by 2 bases and J by 6 bases, with 11 bases between.

The CDR3 sequence: CASSQSWTSGSAEQFF. In DNA form, the CDR3 reads TGTGCCAGCAGCCAGTCCTGGACTAGCGGGAGCGCTGAGCAGTTCTTC. The chain uses TRBV14 and TRBJ2-1, with 13 bases lining up with TRBD2. The CDR3 contains 16 residues. CDR1 SGHDN and CDR2 FVKESK come from the germline V gene. V shed 3 bases, J shed 9 bases, and the junction held 8 bases outside the gene matches.

The rearrangement uses TRBV15 and TRBJ2-2; 13 nucleotides agree with TRBD2. The CDR3 has 15 residues. Germline trimming cut 8 bases from V and 4 bases from J; bases unmatched to any gene: 4. Germline V gene data show CDR1 as LNHNV and CDR2 as YYDKDF (reference sequence). The CDR3 DNA sequence: TGTGCCACCGGGCGACTAGCGGGAGGCACCGGGGAGCTGTTTTTT. As protein: CATGRLAGGTGELFF.

This chain connects TRBV10-3 to TRBJ2-5; 8 nucleotides agree with TRBD2. V was clipped by 3 bases and J by 6 bases; unmatched bases: 12. CDR3 length equals 16 residues. The germline CDR1 and CDR2 sequences are ENHRY and SYGVKD. CDR3 nucleotides: TGTGCCATCAGTGAAGGTACGGGAGGGCCTTGGCAGACCCAGTACTTC. This encodes CAISEGTGGPWQTQYF.

This clone is medium-sized by share. CDR3 loop: CASSGDSGLYEQYF. The CDR3 DNA is TGTGCCAGCAGTGGGGACAGCGGACTTTACGAGCAGTACTTC. This rearrangement joins TRBV27 to TRBJ2-7; 7 positions match TRBD1. The germline gives CDR1 MNHEY, CDR2 SMNVEV (reference sequence). The V segment lost 5 bases and the J segment 4 bases; nucleotides outside the gene matches: 8. This CDR3 region has 14 residues.

This chain joins TRBV2 and TRBJ2-2; 7 nucleotides align to TRBD1. V shed 6 bases and J 4 bases; nucleotides not matched to a gene: 2. Germline V CDR1 and CDR2: SNHLY, FYNNEI. The CDR3 spans 13 residues. CDR3 sequence: CASRGQPTGELFF. For the CDR3, the DNA is TGTGCCAGCAGGGGACAGCCCACCGGGGAGCTGTTTTTT.

DNA of the CDR3: TGCGAAGCAGGGGAGTCAGGACCCCCACAAGAGACCCAGTACTTC. Its translation is CEAGESGPPQETQYF. The chain combines TRBV5-1 with TRBJ2-5; a possible D gene is TRBD1 (6 bases). CDR3 length equals 15 residues. Germline CDR1 SGHRS, CDR2 YFSETQ.

The V call is TRBV6-1, the J call TRBJ1-2; 7 positions agree with TRBD1. The CDR3 runs to 16 residues. Germline loops: CDR1 MNHNS, CDR2 SASEGT. Trimming took 4 bases from V and 6 from J; bases not matched to a gene: 14. CDR3 amino acids: CASSALQGTAGDGYTF. The CDR3 coding sequence is TGTGCCAGCAGTGCGTTACAGGGGACCGCAGGCGATGGCTACACCTTC.

The chain couples TRBV2 to TRBJ2-4; no reliable D call. From germline, CDR1 is SNHLY and CDR2 FYNNEI. The CDR3 has 13 amino acids. Trimming left V 4 bases short and J 0 bases short, with 4 bases between. The CDR3 DNA follows: TGTGCCAGCAGTGTTCTAGCCAAAAACATTCAGTACTTC. It translates to CASSVLAKNIQYF.